This paragraph covers one TCR beta chain sequence. This specimen comes from a study of blood T cell repertoires in COVID-19. Across the whole study: Whether acute or convalescent, the COVID-19 samples came from the United States, Italy and Spain. In each case, the material was cDNA or gDNA derived from T cells, B-cell-depleted T cells, or PBMCs.

The CDR3 is made up of 16 amino acids. Germline V lookup: CDR1 KGHDR, CDR2 SFDVKD. Trimming at V came to 4 bases and at J to 2 bases, leaving 6 bases not matched to a gene. Original data processing: Amplification from reference gene primers served as the basis for estimated nucleated cell counts. Method: immunoSEQ multiplex PCR; TCRdb's copy keeps in-frame clones and lacks some. D and trimming come from the DNA, and the V and J calls and clone size come from that table. The sample holds around 230,000 clones, around 80% seen once. The receptor comes from a woman between 45 and 60 years old with acute or convalescent COVID-19. Sequencing was performed on peripheral blood. V usage is TRBV24-1 and J usage is TRBJ2-3, with 9 bases that match TRBD1. The CDR3 DNA follows: TGTGCCACCAGTGACGGACAGGGGATTTACACAGATACGCAGTATTTT. Its protein is CATSDGQGIYTDTQYF.